This entry features one T cell receptor (beta chain) sequence. In the study's own analysis: Nucleated cell counts were estimated from reference gene primer amplification. Repertoires were generated with immunoSEQ multiplex PCR, while TCRdb's copy carries only in-frame clones and drops some. V, J and clone size derive from that table, while D and trimming were established from the DNA sequence. This sample has approximately 97,000 clones, with 87% found just once. These data come from a study of blood T cell repertoires in COVID-19. Turning to the study itself: Sites across the United States, Italy and Spain contributed samples from acute and convalescent COVID-19. T cells, B-cell-depleted T cells, or PBMCs supplied cDNA or gDNA.

The receptor was derived from a woman aged 45-60 years with COVID-19, enrolled during active disease. The material sequenced was peripheral blood.

The CDR3 region is CASSLRDRANGYTF. The DNA for the CDR3 is TGTGCCAGCAGCTTGCGGGACAGGGCTAATGGCTACACCTTC. The rearrangement joins TRBV3-1 (or the pseudogene TRBV3-2) to TRBJ1-2, with 9 bases that match TRBD1. This CDR3 has 14 residues. The germline CDR1 and CDR2 sequences are LGHDT and YNNKEL (reference sequence). V was clipped by 5 bases and J by 6 bases; unmatched bases: 7.